The rows below give T cell receptor beta chains drawn from one sample of a study of blood T cell repertoires in COVID-19. Data came from immunoSEQ multiplex PCR; TCRdb stores just in-frame clones and leaves some out. The table has some 490,000 clones, approximately 91% seen once. The sample was PBMCs or T cells enriched from blood (not recorded which). Source of these receptors: a woman between 55 and 75 years old who had recovered from COVID-19. The CDR3 runs from the conserved cysteine through the conserved F or W. Each record gives: V gene, D gene, clone size, J gene, CDR3 DNA, CDR3 protein. The D gene is left open where the match is weak. The size field is filled for only some rows; it gives once, few, many or a size class.

>TRBV13|TRBD1|-|TRBJ2-7
TGTGCCAGCAGCTCCGGGACAGGGTCCGACGAGCAGTACTTC
CASSSGTGSDEQYF
>TRBV7-2|-|-|TRBJ1-6
TGTGCCAGCAGCTCAGAATGGGCTACGGGGGGTTCACCCCTCCACTTT
CASSSEWATGGSPLHF
>TRBV6-2/TRBV6-3|TRBD1|-|TRBJ2-1
TGTGCCAGCAGTTATCTTACCGCAGGGGGCGGTGAGCAGTTCTTC
CASSYLTAGGGEQFF
>TRBV5-1|-|-|TRBJ2-2
TGCGCCAGCAGCGTCTCGGCAGGGGAGACCGGGGAGCTGTTTTTT
CASSVSAGETGELFF
>TRBV30|-|-|TRBJ2-1
TGTGCCTGGAGAGATCAGGGCATCTCCTACAATGAGCAGTTCTTC
CAWRDQGISYNEQFF
>TRBV4-2|TRBD2|-|TRBJ2-3
TGTGCCAGCAGCCAAGAGAGTTCACTAGCGGGGGGGCCCCGCGTAGATACGCAGTATTTT
CASSQESSLAGGPRVDTQYF
>TRBV7-9|-|-|TRBJ1-3
TGTGCCAGCAGCTTAACTGTTTCCTCTGGAAACACCATATATTTT
CASSLTVSSGNTIYF
>TRBV7-8|-|-|TRBJ1-5
TGTGCCAGCAGCCTAACAGGCGATAGCAATCAGCCCCAGCATTTT
CASSLTGDSNQPQHF
>TRBV5-6|-|-|TRBJ1-1
TGTGCCAGCAGCTTCATAACATCCAGTGAAGCTTTCTTT
CASSFITSSEAFF
>TRBV5-4|-|once|TRBJ1-2
TGTGCCAGCAGCTTGACAGGCTCCTATGGCTACACCTTC
CASSLTGSYGYTF
>TRBV4-1|-|-|TRBJ2-1
TGCGCCAGCAGCCCCCCCAGGACAACCCCCAATGAGCAGTTCTTC
CASSPPRTTPNEQFF
>TRBV3-1/TRBV3-2|TRBD1|-|TRBJ1-1
TGTGCCAGCAGCTTCGGACAGGGGGTCACTGAAGCTTTCTTT
CASSFGQGVTEAFF
>TRBV11-3|TRBD1|-|TRBJ1-5
TGTGCCAGCAGCTTACCCCACCCTATGACAGGGGAAACTCAGCCCCAGCATTTT
CASSLPHPMTGETQPQHF
>TRBV4-1|TRBD1|-|TRBJ1-1
TGCGCCAGCCGCCCTACAGGGGATGGCACTGAAGCTTTCTTT
CASRPTGDGTEAFF
>TRBV27|-|-|TRBJ2-3
TGTGCCAGCAGCCCTACACGGGGTACGCAGTATTTT
CASSPTRGTQYF
>TRBV5-1|TRBD1|-|TRBJ1-4
TGCGCCAGCAGCTTGGGGGACAGGGATGCTGAAAAACTGTTTTTT
CASSLGDRDAEKLFF
>TRBV5-1|TRBD2|-|TRBJ2-1
TGCGCCAGCAGCGGGACTAGCGGGGGACCCCAAGATGAGCAGTTCTTC
CASSGTSGGPQDEQFF
>TRBV3-1/TRBV3-2|-|-|TRBJ1-4
TGTGCCAGCAGCCCAAGCGGCGGGCCCTGGGGAAAACTGTTTTTT
CASSPSGGPWGKLFF
>TRBV2|TRBD1|-|TRBJ2-2
TGTGCCAGCAGGGGGGACAGGGCCGGGGAGCTGTTTTTT
CASRGDRAGELFF